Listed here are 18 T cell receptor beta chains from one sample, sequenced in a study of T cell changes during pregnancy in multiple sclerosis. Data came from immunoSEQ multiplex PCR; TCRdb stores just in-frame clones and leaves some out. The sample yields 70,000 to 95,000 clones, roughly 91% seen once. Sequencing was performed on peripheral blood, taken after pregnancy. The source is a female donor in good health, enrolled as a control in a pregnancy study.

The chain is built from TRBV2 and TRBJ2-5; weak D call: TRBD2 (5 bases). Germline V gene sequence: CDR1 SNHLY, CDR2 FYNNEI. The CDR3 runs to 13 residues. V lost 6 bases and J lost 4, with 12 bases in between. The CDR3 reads CASSRGFGETQYF. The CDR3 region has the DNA TGTGCCAGCAGCCGGGGTTTCGGAGAGACCCAGTACTTC.

The chain's CDR3 is CASSYSRTTNEKLFF. CDR3 nucleotides: TGTGCCAGCAGTTACTCCAGAACAACTAATGAAAAACTGTTTTTT. The V gene is TRBV6-6, the J gene TRBJ1-4; D unclear. Germline CDR1 is MNHNY and CDR2 is SVGAGI (reference sequence). Trimming took 0 bases from V and 0 from J, leaving 5 bases between them. CDR3 length equals 15 residues.

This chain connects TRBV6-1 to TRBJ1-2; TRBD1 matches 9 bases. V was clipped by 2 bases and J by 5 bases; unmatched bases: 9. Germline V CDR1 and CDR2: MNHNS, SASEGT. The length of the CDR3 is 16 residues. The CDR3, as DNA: TGTGCCAGCAGTGAATTCTTGGGACAGGGAATATATGGCTACACCTTC. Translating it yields CASSEFLGQGIYGYTF.

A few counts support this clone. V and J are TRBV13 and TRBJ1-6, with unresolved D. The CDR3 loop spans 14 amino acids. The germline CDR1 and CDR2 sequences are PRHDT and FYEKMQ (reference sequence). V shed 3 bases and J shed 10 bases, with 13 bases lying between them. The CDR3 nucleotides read TGTGCCAGCAGCTTTCGGGAGGCGGGCTCACCCCTCCACTTT. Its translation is CASSFREAGSPLHF.

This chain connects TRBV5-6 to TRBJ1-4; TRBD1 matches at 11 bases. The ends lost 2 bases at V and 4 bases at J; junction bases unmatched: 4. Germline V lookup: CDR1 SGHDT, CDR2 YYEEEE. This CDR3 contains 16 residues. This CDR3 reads CASSLRGTGGNEKLFF. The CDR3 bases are TGTGCCAGCAGCTTACGTGGGACAGGGGGTAATGAAAAACTGTTTTTT.

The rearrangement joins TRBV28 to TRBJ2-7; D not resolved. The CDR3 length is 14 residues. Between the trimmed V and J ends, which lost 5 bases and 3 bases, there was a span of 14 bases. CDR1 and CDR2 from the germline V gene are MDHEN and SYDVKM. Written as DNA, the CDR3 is TGTGCCAGCAGTCCAGGTGTCAGAAACTACGAGCAGTACTTC. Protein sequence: CASSPGVRNYEQYF.

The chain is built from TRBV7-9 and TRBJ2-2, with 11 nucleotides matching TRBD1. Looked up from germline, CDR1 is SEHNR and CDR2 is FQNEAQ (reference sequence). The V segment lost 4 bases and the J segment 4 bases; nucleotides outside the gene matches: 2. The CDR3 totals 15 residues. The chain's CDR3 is CASSSGTGGTGELFF. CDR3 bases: TGTGCCAGCAGCTCCGGGACAGGGGGCACCGGGGAGCTGTTTTTT.

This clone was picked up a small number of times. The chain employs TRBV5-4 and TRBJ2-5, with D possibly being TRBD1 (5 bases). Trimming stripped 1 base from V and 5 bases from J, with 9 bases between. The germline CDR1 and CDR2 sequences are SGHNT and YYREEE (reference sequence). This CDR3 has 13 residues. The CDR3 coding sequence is TGTGCCAGCAGCTTGAAGGGGCCCGAGACCCAGTACTTC. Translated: CASSLKGPETQYF.

Here the CDR3 reads CASGVSTEAFF. The CDR3 coding sequence is TGTGCCAGCGGAGTGAGCACTGAAGCTTTCTTT. The rearrangement joins TRBV2 to TRBJ1-1; D gene uncertain. In germline, CDR1 is SNHLY, CDR2 FYNNEI. With 8 bases removed from V and 4 bases from J, the gap between germline ends came to 8 bases. The CDR3 covers 11 residues.

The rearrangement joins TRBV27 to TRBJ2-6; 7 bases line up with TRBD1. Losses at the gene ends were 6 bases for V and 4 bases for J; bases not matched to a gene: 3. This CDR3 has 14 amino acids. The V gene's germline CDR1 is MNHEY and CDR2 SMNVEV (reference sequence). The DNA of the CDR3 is TGTGCCAGCAGGACAGGGTCCGGGGCCAACGTCCTGACTTTC. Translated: CASRTGSGANVLTF.

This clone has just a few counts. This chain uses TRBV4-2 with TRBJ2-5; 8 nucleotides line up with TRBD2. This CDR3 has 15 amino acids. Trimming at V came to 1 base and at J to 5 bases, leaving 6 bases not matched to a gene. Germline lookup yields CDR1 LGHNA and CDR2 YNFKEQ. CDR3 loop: CASSQAGGLGETQYF. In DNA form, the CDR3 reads TGTGCCAGCAGCCAAGCGGGGGGGCTTGGGGAGACCCAGTACTTC.

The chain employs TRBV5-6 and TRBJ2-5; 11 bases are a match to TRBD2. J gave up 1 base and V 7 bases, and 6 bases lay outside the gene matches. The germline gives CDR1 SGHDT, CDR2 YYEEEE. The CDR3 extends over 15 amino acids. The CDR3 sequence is CASQTSGAIQETQYF. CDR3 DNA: TGTGCCAGCCAGACTAGCGGGGCGATCCAAGAGACCCAGTACTTC.

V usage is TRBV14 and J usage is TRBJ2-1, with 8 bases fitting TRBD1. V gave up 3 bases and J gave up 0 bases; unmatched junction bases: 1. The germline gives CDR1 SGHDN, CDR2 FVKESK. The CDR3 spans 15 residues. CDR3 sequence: CASSHTGGSYNEQFF. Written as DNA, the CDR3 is TGTGCCAGCAGCCACACAGGGGGCTCCTACAATGAGCAGTTCTTC.

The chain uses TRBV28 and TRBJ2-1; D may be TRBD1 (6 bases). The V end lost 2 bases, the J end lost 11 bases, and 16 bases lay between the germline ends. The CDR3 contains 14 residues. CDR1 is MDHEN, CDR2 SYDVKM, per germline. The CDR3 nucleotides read TGTGCCAGCAGTTTAGGCACAGGGCCCCAGAAGCAGTTCTTC. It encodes CASSLGTGPQKQFF.

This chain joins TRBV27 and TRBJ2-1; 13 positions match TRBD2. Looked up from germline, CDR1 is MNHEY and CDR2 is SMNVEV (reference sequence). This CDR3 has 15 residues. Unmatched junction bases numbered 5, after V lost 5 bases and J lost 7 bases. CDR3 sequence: CASSTLAGGLNEQFF. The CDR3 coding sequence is TGTGCCAGCAGTACACTAGCGGGGGGGCTAAATGAGCAGTTCTTC.

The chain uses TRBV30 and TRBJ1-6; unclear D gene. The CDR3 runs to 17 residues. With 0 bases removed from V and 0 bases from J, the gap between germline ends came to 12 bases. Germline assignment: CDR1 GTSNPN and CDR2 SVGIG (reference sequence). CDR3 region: CAWSVPSRSSYNSPLHF. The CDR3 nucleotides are TGTGCCTGGAGTGTACCATCACGGAGCTCCTATAATTCACCCCTCCACTTT.

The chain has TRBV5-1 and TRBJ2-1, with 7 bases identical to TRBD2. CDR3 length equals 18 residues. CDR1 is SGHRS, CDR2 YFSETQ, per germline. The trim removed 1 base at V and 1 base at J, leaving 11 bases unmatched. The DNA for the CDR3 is TGCGCCAGCAGCTTGTCGTCCTCGGGGGGTACATCCTACAATGAGCAGTTCTTC. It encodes CASSLSSSGGTSYNEQFF. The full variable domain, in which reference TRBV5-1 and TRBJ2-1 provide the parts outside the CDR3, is KAGVTQTPRYLIKTRGQQVTLSCSPISGHRSVSWYQQTPGQGLQFLFEYFSETQRNKGNFPGRFSGRQFSNSRSEMNVSTLELGDSALYLCASSLSSSGGTSYNEQFFGPGTRLTVL.

The DNA for the CDR3 is TGTGCCAGCAGCTTAACTAGCGGGACGGAAGAGACCCAGTACTTC. Its translation is CASSLTSGTEETQYF. This chain connects TRBV13 to TRBJ2-5; 10 bases line up with TRBD2. J gave up 3 bases and V 2 bases, and 3 bases lay outside the gene matches. The CDR3 is 15 amino acids. Looked up from germline, CDR1 is PRHDT and CDR2 is FYEKMQ (reference sequence). Full variable domain (remainder filled in from reference TRBV13 and TRBJ2-5): AAGVIQSPRHLIKEKRETATLKCYPIPRHDTVYWYQQGPGQDPQFLISFYEKMQSDKGSIPDRFSAQQFSDYHSELNMSSLELGDSALYFCASSLTSGTEETQYFGPGTRLLVL.